The clone carrying this T cell receptor (beta chain) was counted ten times or more. Its antigen is unknown. These data come from a study of spatial heterogeneity in lung cancer. General study findings and limits: Tracking of tumor mutation counts was seen in expanded intratumoral alpha and beta TCR counts. There was tracking of ubiquitous and regional nonsynonymous mutations by the respective counts of ubiquitous and regional expanded TCRs.

J gave up 1 base and V 3 bases, and 9 bases lay outside the gene matches. The CDR3 runs to 16 residues. CDR1 LNHDA and CDR2 SQIVND come from the germline V gene (reference sequence). Time point in this sample: sample taken at primary tumor resection. The authors sequenced whole RNA from tumor, nontumor lung or frozen PBMC without sorting. TCRdb re-called the 5' RACE reads with MiXCR, one entry per CDR3 protein. The table lists 8,000 or so distinct CDR3 sequences, 6.5% to 9% of them singletons. Here the sequenced sample was lung tumor tissue, taken at surgery. The V gene is TRBV19, the J gene TRBJ2-7, with TRBD1 matching 7 bases. This sequence was found in a male donor with early-stage non-small cell lung cancer. CDR3 protein: CASSIYPGTASYEQYF. As DNA, the CDR3 is TGTGCCAGTAGTATTTATCCCGGGACAGCATCCTACGAGCAGTACTTC.